This T cell receptor (beta chain) was observed in a study of cytomegalovirus exposure and HLA in healthy donors. Across the study: Samples from HLA-typed donors yielded about 85 million unique TCRs in an early data release. Within the Caucasian-associated ancestry cluster were around 80% of the 398 genotyped donors.

Trimming removed 4 bases at V and 3 bases at J, with 23 bases between. Germline assignment: CDR1 SGHDT and CDR2 YYEEEE. CDR3 length equals 18 residues. Researchers ran the PCR with 60 Vbeta and 13 Jbeta primers. Here immunoSEQ multiplex PCR was the method, and the copy in TCRdb shows in-frame clones only, minus some. This table has about 89,000 clones, approximately 80% appearing once. Material: PBMCs. This chain joins TRBV5-6 and TRBJ1-5; the D gene is possibly TRBD1 (6 bases). The origin of this receptor is a young man in good health and CMV-seronegative. CDR3 nucleotides: TGTGCCAGCAGCCGGTGGGGGGGCCGGGCCTCAAACAATCAGCCCCAGCATTTT. Protein sequence: CASSRWGGRASNNQPQHF.